This T cell receptor beta chain was documented in a study of shared clonotypes between healthy human individuals. Study-wide context: CD4 naive and CD4 memory each took three plates per donor, while CD8 naive took two and CD8 memory one. Findings of the study overall: Naive subsets generally exceeded memory subsets in estimated richness.

Worth noting for this clone: The antigen is unknown.

The germline V gene has CDR1 SGHRS and CDR2 YFSETQ. With V trimmed by 3 bases and J by 4 bases, 5 bases remained unmatched. This CDR3 contains 14 residues. Deep-level settings were used for running the assay. TCRdb keeps only in-frame clones here, not all; method: immunoSEQ multiplex PCR. The data contain 850,000 to 1,200,000 clones, 60% to 80% of them singletons. The source of this sequence is a man in his late teens or twenties in good health. The V call is TRBV5-1, the J call TRBJ2-7; TRBD1 matches 9 bases. The sample comprised memory CD4+ T cells sorted from blood. Subset of the sample: CD45RA-negative fraction. The DNA of the CDR3 is TGCGCCAGCAGCTCCCTACAGGGGGCATACGAGCAGTACTTC. Encoded protein: CASSSLQGAYEQYF.